This T cell receptor beta chain was sequenced during a study of T-cell reconstitution after alpha-beta-depleted transplantation in children. The TCRbeta library incorporated unique molecular identifiers. One entry per CDR3 protein, called by TCRdb with MiXCR from the PCR reads. The data contain 500,000 or so distinct CDR3 sequences, over 25% of them singletons. Trimming stripped 1 base from V and 8 bases from J, with 17 bases between. The germline CDR1 and CDR2 sequences are SGHVS and FQNEAQ. This CDR3 comprises 15 residues. The clonotype originates from a human donor who donated a stem cell graft to a child with aplastic anemia. The chain is built from TRBV7-8 and TRBJ1-2; D is possibly TRBD1 (5 bases). The sample in question was PBMCs from the stem cell graft donor, obtained from the stem cell graft. This CDR3 reads CASSLGGRLMRGYTF. CDR3 in DNA: TGTGCCAGCAGCTTAGGGGGACGGCTAATGAGGGGCTACACCTTC.